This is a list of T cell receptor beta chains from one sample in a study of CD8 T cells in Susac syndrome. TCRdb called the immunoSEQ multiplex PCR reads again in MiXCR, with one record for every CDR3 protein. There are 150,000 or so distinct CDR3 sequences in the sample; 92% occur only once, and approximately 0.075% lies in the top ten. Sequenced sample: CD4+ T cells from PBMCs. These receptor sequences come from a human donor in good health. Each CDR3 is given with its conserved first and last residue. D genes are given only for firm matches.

CDR3 protein: CASSRTGTGAWNEQFF
V gene: TRBV3-1
D gene: TRBD1

CDR3 protein: CAISAGVGDTQYF
V gene: TRBV10-3
D gene: -

CDR3 protein: CASSLAAGGVGGELFF
V gene: TRBV7-2
D gene: TRBD2

CDR3 protein: CASSLVGGSQETQYF
V gene: TRBV7-9
D gene: TRBD2

CDR3 protein: CASSSPSGRAKNIQYF
V gene: TRBV27
D gene: TRBD2

CDR3 protein: CASSFPTRASGYTF
V gene: TRBV28
D gene: -

CDR3 protein: CASSQGSGANVLTF
V gene: TRBV3-1
D gene: -

CDR3 protein: CAWSLGLNEKLFF
V gene: TRBV30
D gene: -

CDR3 protein: CASSALVGGSLNTEAFF
V gene: TRBV19
D gene: -

CDR3 protein: CASSRSRGETQYF
V gene: TRBV11-3
D gene: -

CDR3 protein: CSARLPGLAWHEQFF
V gene: TRBV20-1
D gene: TRBD2

CDR3 protein: CASRPGQGGETQYF
V gene: TRBV6-2/TRBV6-3
D gene: TRBD1

CDR3 protein: CASSAGQAANEKLFF
V gene: TRBV9
D gene: TRBD1

CDR3 protein: CASSLGQGSEAFF
V gene: TRBV27
D gene: TRBD1

CDR3 protein: CASSLASGTGSGELFF
V gene: TRBV5-4
D gene: TRBD1

CDR3 protein: CASSLRRQFNQPQHF
V gene: TRBV12-1
D gene: -

CDR3 protein: CSARSRRTGGSYEQYF
V gene: TRBV20-1
D gene: TRBD1

CDR3 protein: CASSRYRGIRETQYF
V gene: TRBV5-8
D gene: -

CDR3 protein: CASSYTLAGGGEQYF
V gene: TRBV6-6
D gene: TRBD2

CDR3 protein: CASNPQGQSSPEQFF
V gene: TRBV2
D gene: TRBD1

CDR3 protein: CASSLLGQGNSPLHF
V gene: TRBV7-2
D gene: TRBD1

CDR3 protein: CSAAGTGGLDTQYF
V gene: TRBV20-1
D gene: TRBD1

CDR3 protein: CASSPGRHSYEQYF
V gene: TRBV7-8
D gene: -

CDR3 protein: CSAPPIRFSNQPQHF
V gene: TRBV20-1
D gene: -

CDR3 protein: CATKGGGWLLEQYF
V gene: TRBV6-5
D gene: -

CDR3 protein: CASSLLLGGTEAFF
V gene: TRBV7-9
D gene: -

CDR3 protein: CSALRSGDPEQYF
V gene: TRBV29-1
D gene: -

CDR3 protein: CASSLSGLSRAGPNYNEQFF
V gene: TRBV7-3
D gene: TRBD2

CDR3 protein: CASSGGWNTEAFF
V gene: TRBV2
D gene: -

CDR3 protein: CASSLFGNTEAFF
V gene: TRBV5-1
D gene: -

CDR3 protein: CASRGGVGDQPQHF
V gene: TRBV3-1
D gene: -

CDR3 protein: CASSIGLYVSLGRETQYF
V gene: TRBV19
D gene: TRBD2

CDR3 protein: CASSERRAGVQETQYF
V gene: TRBV2
D gene: TRBD2

CDR3 protein: CASSENPGTTSNEQFF
V gene: TRBV19
D gene: -

CDR3 protein: CASSTPGQGTYEQYF
V gene: TRBV28
D gene: TRBD1

CDR3 protein: CASLRNAMGQETQYF
V gene: TRBV7-9
D gene: -

CDR3 protein: CSVELLYEQYF
V gene: TRBV29-1
D gene: -

CDR3 protein: CASSRDYGEQFF
V gene: TRBV28
D gene: -

CDR3 protein: CSATPAFF
V gene: TRBV20-1
D gene: -